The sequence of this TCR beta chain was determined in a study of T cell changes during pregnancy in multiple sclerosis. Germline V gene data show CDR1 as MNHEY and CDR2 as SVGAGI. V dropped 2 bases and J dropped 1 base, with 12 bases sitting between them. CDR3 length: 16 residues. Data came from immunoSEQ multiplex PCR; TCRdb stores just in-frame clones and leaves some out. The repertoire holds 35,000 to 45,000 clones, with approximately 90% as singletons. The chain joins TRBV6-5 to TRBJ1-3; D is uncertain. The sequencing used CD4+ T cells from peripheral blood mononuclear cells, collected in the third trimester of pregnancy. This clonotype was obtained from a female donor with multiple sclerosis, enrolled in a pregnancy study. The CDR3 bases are TGTGCCAGCAGTTACGGATTCAGCGCTTCTGGAAACACCATATATTTT. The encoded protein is CASSYGFSASGNTIYF.